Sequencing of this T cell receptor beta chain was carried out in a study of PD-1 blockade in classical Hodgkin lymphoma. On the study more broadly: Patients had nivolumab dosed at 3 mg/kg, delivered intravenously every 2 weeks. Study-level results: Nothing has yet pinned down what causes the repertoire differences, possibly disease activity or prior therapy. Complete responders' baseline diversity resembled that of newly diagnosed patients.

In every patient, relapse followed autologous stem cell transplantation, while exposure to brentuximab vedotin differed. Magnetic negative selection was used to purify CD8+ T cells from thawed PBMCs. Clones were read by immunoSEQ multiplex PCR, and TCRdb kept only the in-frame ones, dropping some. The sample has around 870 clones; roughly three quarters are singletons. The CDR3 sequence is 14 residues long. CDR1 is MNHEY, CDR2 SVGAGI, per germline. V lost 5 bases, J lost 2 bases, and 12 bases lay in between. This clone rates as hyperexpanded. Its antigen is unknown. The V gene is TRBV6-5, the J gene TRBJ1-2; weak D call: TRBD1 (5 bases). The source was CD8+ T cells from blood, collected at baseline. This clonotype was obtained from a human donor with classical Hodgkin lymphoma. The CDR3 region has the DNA TGTGCCAGCAGTGACACAGCAGGGAACTATGGCTACACCTTC. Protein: CASSDTAGNYGYTF.